This T cell receptor (beta chain) was profiled in a study of long-term antiretroviral therapy in people with HIV. Study results and caveats: The study collected no data on ART adherence, viral resistance or therapy changes. Clonal expansions arising prior to ART prevailed in the repertoire at every time point.

In the case of this clone: Its target is not known.

Inclusion required at least two post-ART and at least one pre-ART PBMC samples. Sequencing used immunoSEQ v3.0 at survey level. What sequencing targeted per sample was 40,000-50,000 T-cell genomes. Some clones are missing from TCRdb's copy, which holds only in-frame ones; the method was immunoSEQ multiplex PCR. This table has tens of thousands of clones, more than 75% appearing once. Per germline, CDR1 SGHNT and CDR2 YYREEE (reference sequence). Trimming stripped 4 bases from V and 4 bases from J, with 14 bases between. The CDR3 totals 14 residues. The V and J genes are TRBV5-4 and TRBJ1-2; D is unclear. This sample comprised unsorted PBMCs, obtained 0.5 years after starting antiretroviral therapy. The TCR sequence derives from a woman aged 18-30 years with HIV. CDR3 loop: CASSRTDGGYGYTF. In DNA, the CDR3 is TGTGCCAGCAGCCGCACGGACGGAGGCTATGGCTACACCTTC.